A single sample gave rise to the 10 T cell receptor beta chains below, sequenced in a study of blood T cell repertoires in COVID-19. Clones were read by immunoSEQ multiplex PCR, and TCRdb kept only the in-frame ones, dropping some. In the table there are approximately 130,000 clones, around 88% of which are singletons. Material for sequencing was PBMCs or T cells enriched from blood (not recorded which). The receptors derive from a woman aged 45-59 years who had recovered from COVID-19.

The chain is built from TRBV7-9 and TRBJ1-1; D is undetermined. Trimming pared 1 base from V and 6 bases from J, leaving 12 bases between. This CDR3 comprises 14 residues. Germline CDR1 and CDR2: SEHNR and FQNEAQ (reference sequence). The CDR3 reads CASSLVTGGPEAFF. CDR3 in DNA: TGTGCCAGCAGCTTAGTAACCGGCGGGCCTGAAGCTTTCTTT.

This chain joins TRBV5-5 and TRBJ2-7; 8 positions match TRBD2. The CDR3 is 16 residues long. After removal of 4 bases from V and 0 bases from J, the junction contained 9 bases not matched to a gene. Germline lookup yields CDR1 SGHKS and CDR2 YYEKEE (reference sequence). Here the CDR3 reads CASSTTSGGTSYEQYF. CDR3 in DNA: TGTGCCAGCAGCACTACTAGCGGCGGAACCTCCTACGAGCAGTACTTC.

The chain employs TRBV24-1 and TRBJ2-1; D may be TRBD2 (7 bases). V lost 4 bases to trimming and J lost 0 bases, with 21 bases between them. The germline CDR1 and CDR2 sequences are KGHDR and SFDVKD. The CDR3 covers 19 residues. CDR3 residues: CATSDSRGALGSSYNEQFF. In DNA, the CDR3 is TGTGCCACCAGTGACTCCCGGGGGGCTCTGGGAAGCTCCTACAATGAGCAGTTCTTC.

The chain employs TRBV2 and TRBJ2-1; 7 positions agree with TRBD2. After removal of 5 bases from V and 0 bases from J, the junction contained 10 bases not matched to a gene. The length of the CDR3 is 17 residues. The germline V gene encodes CDR1 SNHLY and CDR2 FYNNEI. The CDR3 protein is CASSLTGGTASYNEQFF. CDR3 nucleotides: TGTGCCAGCAGTTTAACCGGGGGGACGGCCTCCTACAATGAGCAGTTCTTC.

V usage is TRBV7-8 and J usage is TRBJ1-1, with 8 bases identical to TRBD1. Germline CDR1 SGHVS, CDR2 FQNEAQ. The CDR3 has 15 residues. J lost 4 bases, V lost 3 bases, and 7 bases had no gene match. CDR3 amino acids: CASSLRTGSGTEAFF. The DNA for the CDR3 is TGTGCCAGCAGCTTGAGGACAGGGTCCGGCACTGAAGCTTTCTTT.

The chain combines TRBV6-6 with TRBJ2-6; D is possibly TRBD2 (5 bases). The CDR3 totals 15 residues. The V gene's germline CDR1 is MNHNY and CDR2 SVGAGI (reference sequence). V lost 3 bases and J 4 bases, leaving 10 bases between the germline ends. The CDR3 is CASSYSGSGANVLTF. The CDR3 DNA sequence: TGTGCCAGCAGTTATTCGGGATCCGGGGCCAACGTCCTGACTTTC.

The chain couples TRBV5-5 to TRBJ2-1; D possibly corresponds to TRBD2 (6 bases). The germline gives CDR1 SGHKS, CDR2 YYEKEE (reference sequence). This CDR3 is 15 amino acids long. Trimming cost V 2 bases and J 4 bases, with 13 bases left between them. CDR3 protein: CASSFDGGTYNEQFF. The CDR3 DNA sequence: TGTGCCAGCAGCTTTGACGGAGGGACGTACAATGAGCAGTTCTTC.

This rearrangement joins TRBV30 to TRBJ1-2; D is possibly TRBD1 (6 bases). CDR1 is GTSNPN, CDR2 SVGIG, per germline (reference sequence). Trimming shortened V by 6 bases and J by 8 bases, and 19 bases separated the two germline ends. The CDR3 is 13 amino acids. For the CDR3, the DNA is TGTGCCTGCTCTGCTGGGGGGGCGAGCGGCTACACCTTC. It yields the protein CACSAGGASGYTF.

The chain carries TRBV27 and TRBJ1-6, with a tentative D call TRBD1 (5 bases). This CDR3 region has 17 residues. V was pared by 3 bases and J by 5 bases, with 17 bases between. The germline V gene has CDR1 MNHEY and CDR2 SMNVEV (reference sequence). The CDR3 spells CASSLLRGREHNSPLHF. The CDR3 region has the DNA TGTGCCAGCAGTTTGTTAAGAGGCAGGGAACATAATTCACCCCTCCACTTT.

CDR3 nucleotide sequence: TGTGCCAGCAGAACAGGGTACCATGGCTACACCTTC. As protein: CASRTGYHGYTF. V usage is TRBV6-5 and J usage is TRBJ1-2, with D maybe TRBD1 (6 bases). The CDR3 is made up of 12 amino acids. Germline CDR1 and CDR2: MNHEY and SVGAGI. V dropped 6 bases and J dropped 6 bases, with 11 bases sitting between them.